The present entry profiles one T cell receptor (beta chain) with its context. Profiling relied on immunoSEQ multiplex PCR, and the TCRdb table lists in-frame clones only, not all of them. The sample shows roughly 250,000 clones, 81% of them seen only once. The data derive from a study of blood T cell repertoires in COVID-19. Overall study context: Acute-phase and convalescent COVID-19 samples originated in the United States, Italy and Spain. Nucleic acid was either cDNA or gDNA, and it came from T cells, B-cell-depleted T cells, or PBMCs.

V was cut by 10 bases and J by 3 bases, with 13 bases left in between. The germline V gene encodes CDR1 MDHEN and CDR2 SYDVKM. The CDR3 covers 12 residues. The receptor was derived from a woman aged 55-69 years with active or convalescent COVID-19. The J gene is TRBJ2-7, the V gene TRBV28; tentatively, D is TRBD2 (6 bases). Source material: peripheral blood. CDR3 coding DNA: TGTGCCACCACCGACGGGGGCTACGAGCAGTACTTC. Translation: CATTDGGYEQYF. Filled out from reference TRBV28 and TRBJ2-7, the complete variable domain reads DVKVTQSSRYLVKRTGEKVFLECVQDMDHENMFWYRQDPGLGLRLIYFSYDVKMKEKGDIPEGYSVSREKKERFSLILESASTNQTSMYLCATTDGGYEQYFGPGTRLTVT.